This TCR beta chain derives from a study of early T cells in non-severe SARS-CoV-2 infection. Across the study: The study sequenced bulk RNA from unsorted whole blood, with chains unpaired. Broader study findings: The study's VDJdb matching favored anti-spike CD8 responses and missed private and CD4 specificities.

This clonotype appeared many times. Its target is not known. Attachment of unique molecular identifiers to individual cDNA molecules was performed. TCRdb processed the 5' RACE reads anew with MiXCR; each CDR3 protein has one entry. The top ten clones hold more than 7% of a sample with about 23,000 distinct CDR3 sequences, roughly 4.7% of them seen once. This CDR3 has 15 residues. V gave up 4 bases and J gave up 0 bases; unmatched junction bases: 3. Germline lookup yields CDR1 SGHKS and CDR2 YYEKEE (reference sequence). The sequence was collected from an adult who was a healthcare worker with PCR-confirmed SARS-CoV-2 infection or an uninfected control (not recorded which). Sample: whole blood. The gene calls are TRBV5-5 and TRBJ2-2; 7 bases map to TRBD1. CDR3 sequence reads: CASSVTGTNTGELFF. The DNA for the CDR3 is TGTGCCAGCAGCGTGACAGGGACGAACACCGGGGAGCTGTTTTTT.